The 10 T cell receptor beta chains below come from one sample, sequenced in a study of T cells in Graves' hyperthyroidism and ophthalmopathy. RNA transcripts were the template for amplifying TCR beta CDR3 regions. In the first-round RT-PCR of the TCR CDR3, the HTBI primer set was used. A single record per CDR3 protein comes from TCRdb applying MiXCR to the multiplex PCR reads. The sample records roughly 700,000 distinct CDR3 sequences, 12% to 15% being singletons. The sequencing sample was made of blood. All receptors come from a woman under 30 with Graves' hyperthyroidism.

The table lists this clonotype with many counts. V and J are TRBV29-1 and TRBJ2-1; 10 bases line up with TRBD2. The CDR3 contains 14 residues. Germline loops: CDR1 SQVTM, CDR2 ANQGSEA. With 6 bases clipped from V and 4 bases from J, the junction kept 6 bases outside the gene matches. The CDR3 nucleotides read TGCAGCGTCCCCCGGACTAGCGGTTACAATGAGCAGTTCTTC. Protein product: CSVPRTSGYNEQFF.

With respect to this clonotype: With a much larger clone just one base away, this may be a read error. This rearrangement joins TRBV24-1 to TRBJ2-5; D may be TRBD1 (7 bases). CDR1 KGHDR and CDR2 SFDVKD come from the germline V gene. This CDR3 comprises 13 residues. This CDR3 is CATCSGGGETQHF. The CDR3, as DNA: TGTGCCACCTGCTCAGGGGGAGGAGAGACCCAGCACTTC.

This sequence joins TRBV2 and TRBJ2-7; D remains unclear. The CDR3 has 11 residues. The ends were cut back, 7 bases at V and 4 bases at J, with 8 bases in the middle. Germline CDR1 and CDR2: SNHLY and FYNNEI. The CDR3, as DNA: TGTGCCAGCACCCCCGGATACGAGCAGTACTTC. Amino acids: CASTPGYEQYF.

The V gene is TRBV20-1, the J gene TRBJ2-1; 14 bases are a match to TRBD2. CDR1 is DFQATT, CDR2 SNEGSKA, per germline (reference sequence). The V and J ends lost 3 bases and 8 bases, in that order; junction bases with no gene match: 9. This CDR3 is 16 amino acids long. This chain's CDR3 is CSARGTSGSSWHEQFF. CDR3 sequence (DNA): TGCAGTGCTAGGGGGACTAGCGGGAGTTCATGGCATGAGCAGTTCTTC.

The chain has TRBV29-1 and TRBJ1-4; a weak D match, TRBD1 (5 bases). Germline V lookup: CDR1 SQVTM, CDR2 ANQGSEA. CDR3 size: 13 residues. V was trimmed by 6 bases and J by 3 bases, leaving 11 bases between them. This CDR3 is CSVLDSPNEKLFF. In DNA form, the CDR3 reads TGCAGCGTCCTCGACAGCCCTAATGAAAAACTGTTTTTT. The whole variable domain, remainder taken from reference TRBV29-1 and TRBJ1-4, is SAVISQKPSRDICQRGTSLTIQCQVDSQVTMMFWYRQQPGQSLTLIATANQGSEATYESGFVIDKFPISRPNLTFSTLTVSNMSPEDSSIYLCSVLDSPNEKLFFGSGTQLSVL.

J is TRBJ1-1 and V is TRBV6-1; D not certain. This CDR3 spans 15 amino acids. Germline-derived CDR1 and CDR2 are MNHNS and SASEGT. V was shortened by 7 bases and J by 3 bases, with 18 bases between the two germline ends. CDR3 sequence reads: CASTIRGKLDTEAFF. The CDR3 region has the DNA TGTGCCAGCACCATTAGAGGGAAGTTGGACACTGAAGCTTTCTTT.

This clonotype was seen many times. The chain is built from TRBV18 and TRBJ2-5; a weak D match, TRBD2 (6 bases). CDR1 is KGHSH and CDR2 is LQKENI in the germline V gene. V lost 9 bases to trimming and J lost 5 bases, with 16 bases between them. The CDR3 has 13 residues. The CDR3 reads CASARELKETQYF. The CDR3 DNA reads as TGTGCCAGTGCACGGGAGTTGAAGGAGACCCAGTACTTC.

V usage is TRBV7-9 and J usage is TRBJ1-1; unclear D gene. The CDR3 loop spans 15 amino acids. V was clipped by 1 base and J by 4 bases, with 13 bases between them. Germline assignment: CDR1 SEHNR and CDR2 FQNEAQ (reference sequence). The CDR3 DNA is TGTGCCAGCAGCTTAGGGTCCCGCCGGGGCACTGAAGCTTTCTTT. It yields the protein CASSLGSRRGTEAFF.

V and J are TRBV20-1 and TRBJ2-7; 7 bases fit TRBD1. CDR1 and CDR2 from the germline V gene are DFQATT and SNEGSKA (reference sequence). The V gene end was trimmed by 8 bases and the J gene end by 3 bases; junction bases not matched to a gene: 16. The CDR3 extends over 15 amino acids. The CDR3 coding sequence is TGCAGTCTTTCTTTTTTGGGACAGAGTTACTACGAGCAGTACTTC. Translated: CSLSFLGQSYYEQYF.

This clonotype was picked up a small number of times. CDR3 residues: CASSQGVGLANEQFF. The DNA for the CDR3 is TGCGCCAGCAGCCAAGGGGTGGGACTAGCCAATGAGCAGTTCTTC. The V call is TRBV4-3, the J call TRBJ2-1; 9 bases map to TRBD2. There are 15 residues in the CDR3. CDR1 and CDR2 (germline): LGHNA, YSLEER. V lost 1 base, J lost 6 bases, and 4 bases stayed unmatched.